One and the same sample provided the 32 T cell receptor beta chains below, sequenced in a study of technical replicates of blood from several donors. The repertoire was sequenced with immunoSEQ multiplex PCR; TCRdb's copy has only in-frame clones and lacks some. The sample carries approximately 82,000 clones, around 94% recorded once. Sequenced material: T cells isolated from PBMCs. The receptors derive from a human donor in good health.

The rearrangement uses TRBV14 and TRBJ2-1; tentatively, D is TRBD2 (5 bases). The length of the CDR3 is 17 residues. V shed 0 bases and J shed 7 bases, with 19 bases lying between them. Germline V lookup: CDR1 SGHDN, CDR2 FVKESK. The CDR3 sequence is CASSQDLSETGRNEQFF. The CDR3 DNA reads as TGTGCCAGCAGCCAAGATCTTTCAGAGACGGGGAGAAATGAGCAGTTCTTC.

This chain links TRBV7-9 with TRBJ2-3; possible D gene TRBD2, 5 bases. The CDR3 spans 14 residues. Per the germline V gene, CDR1 is SEHNR and CDR2 is FQNEAQ (reference sequence). Trimming removed 6 bases from V and 0 bases from J, with 10 bases in between. The CDR3 DNA sequence: TGTGCCAGCAGTGAAGCGGTTAGCACAGATACGCAGTATTTT. The encoded protein is CASSEAVSTDTQYF. Combining the CDR3 with reference TRBV7-9 and TRBJ2-3 gives the whole variable domain DTGVSQNPRHKITKRGQNVTFRCDPISEHNRLYWYRQTLGQGPEFLTYFQNEAQLEKSRLLSDRFSAERPKGSFSTLEIQRTEQGDSAMYLCASSEAVSTDTQYFGPGTRLTVL.

J is TRBJ1-2 and V is TRBV10-2, with a possible D match to TRBD1 (6 bases). This CDR3 region has 12 residues. The germline V and J ends were trimmed by 5 bases and 8 bases, with 12 bases remaining between them. Germline V gene lookup returns CDR1 WSHSY and CDR2 SAAADI. DNA of the CDR3: TGCGCCAGCAGTAGACCAGGGGAGGGCTACACCTTC. Translated, it gives CASSRPGEGYTF.

The chain recombines TRBV5-1 with TRBJ1-4, with no clear D. Germline V gene lookup returns CDR1 SGHRS and CDR2 YFSETQ. The germline V and J ends were trimmed by 0 bases and 3 bases, with 6 bases remaining between them. The CDR3 covers 14 residues. CDR3 bases: TGCGCCAGCAGCTTGGGAGGGCCTAATGAAAAACTGTTTTTT. It encodes CASSLGGPNEKLFF.

This clone has more than one count but fewer than ten. The chain combines TRBV4-2 with TRBJ1-1, with a tentative D call TRBD1 (5 bases). This CDR3 spans 16 amino acids. V was cut by 5 bases and J by 0 bases, with 16 bases left in between. The germline V gene encodes CDR1 LGHNA and CDR2 YNFKEQ. CDR3 in DNA: TGTGCCAGCAGCGCCAACCGTGGGGCCTTGAACACTGAAGCTTTCTTT. It is translated as CASSANRGALNTEAFF.

The V gene is TRBV19, the J gene TRBJ2-3; tentative D call: TRBD1 (5 bases). With 4 bases removed from V and 4 bases from J, the gap between germline ends came to 12 bases. The germline gives CDR1 LNHDA, CDR2 SQIVND (reference sequence). This CDR3 is 14 amino acids long. Written as DNA, the CDR3 is TGTGCCAGTAGTAGTGAGGTGACAGCAGATACGCAGTATTTT. This translates into CASSSEVTADTQYF. Full variable domain (remainder filled in from reference TRBV19 and TRBJ2-3): DGGITQSPKYLFRKEGQNVTLSCEQNLNHDAMYWYRQDPGQGLRLIYYSQIVNDFQKGDIAEGYSVSREKKESFPLTVTSAQKNPTAFYLCASSSEVTADTQYFGPGTRLTVL.

This chain uses TRBV7-9 with TRBJ1-1, with D possibly being TRBD1 (5 bases). Trimming shortened V by 6 bases and J by 3 bases, and 14 bases separated the two germline ends. The CDR3 is 14 residues long. Germline CDR1 reads SEHNR; CDR2 reads FQNEAQ (reference sequence). The CDR3 region is CASRRADSHTEAFF. CDR3 DNA: TGTGCCAGCAGACGAGCTGACAGTCACACTGAAGCTTTCTTT.

This chain connects TRBV4-1 to TRBJ2-2; 8 positions match TRBD2. Germline trimming cut 4 bases from V and 3 bases from J; bases unmatched to any gene: 16. Germline CDR1 reads MGHRA; CDR2 reads YSYEKL. CDR3 length: 19 residues. CDR3 residues: CASSRSGSVVSTDTGELFF. The CDR3 bases are TGCGCCAGCAGCCGGAGCGGGAGCGTTGTTAGTACGGACACCGGGGAGCTGTTTTTT.

The chain combines TRBV5-1 with TRBJ2-1; 9 bases align to TRBD2. Germline values: CDR1 SGHRS, CDR2 YFSETQ. The CDR3 consists of 14 residues. The junction had 0 bases not matched to a gene; V was cut back by 1 base and J by 4 bases. Written as DNA, the CDR3 is TGCGCCAGCAGCTTGCTAGCGGGATACAATGAGCAGTTCTTC. Translated, it gives CASSLLAGYNEQFF.

The chain links TRBV5-1 to TRBJ2-2, with 7 bases matching TRBD1. The CDR3 loop spans 16 amino acids. The germline CDR1 and CDR2 sequences are SGHRS and YFSETQ. Trimming cost V 7 bases and J 4 bases; bases outside gene matches: 13. CDR3 in DNA: TGCGCCAGCCCGACAGAGGGGGCGGTAGTCACCGGGGAGCTGTTTTTT. Translation gives CASPTEGAVVTGELFF. Drawing the rest from reference TRBV5-1 and TRBJ2-2, the complete variable domain is KAGVTQTPRYLIKTRGQQVTLSCSPISGHRSVSWYQQTPGQGLQFLFEYFSETQRNKGNFPGRFSGRQFSNSRSEMNVSTLELGDSALYLCASPTEGAVVTGELFFGEGSRLTVL.

The rearrangement uses TRBV27 and TRBJ2-2; D not certain. The CDR3 is made up of 16 amino acids. Trimming removed 9 bases at V and 2 bases at J, with 19 bases between. In germline, CDR1 is MNHEY, CDR2 SMNVEV (reference sequence). CDR3 in amino acids: CASSTLLGTNTGELFF. CDR3 bases: TGTGCCAGTTCGACTCTCCTCGGCACTAACACCGGGGAGCTGTTTTTT.

V usage is TRBV28 and J usage is TRBJ1-3; D ambiguous. Trimming took off 8 bases at V and 0 bases at J, with 14 bases between the two ends. The CDR3 sequence is 15 residues long. Germline V gives CDR1 MDHEN, CDR2 SYDVKM. The CDR3 sequence: CASRTLNVSGNTIYF. CDR3 in DNA: TGTGCCAGCCGAACCCTAAACGTCTCTGGAAACACCATATATTTT.

The chain recombines TRBV14 with TRBJ2-7, with 7 bases aligning to TRBD2. V lost 3 bases, J lost 2 bases, and 7 bases stayed unmatched. The CDR3 has 15 residues. CDR1 and CDR2 from the germline V gene are SGHDN and FVKESK. The CDR3 sequence: CASSQLGTKTYEQYF. CDR3 in DNA: TGTGCCAGCAGCCAGTTAGGGACTAAGACCTACGAGCAGTACTTC.

CDR3 in amino acids: CASSYVRDRVNEQFF. The CDR3, as DNA: TGTGCCAGCAGCTACGTCCGGGACAGGGTCAATGAGCAGTTCTTC. The rearrangement joins TRBV7-6 to TRBJ2-1, with 9 bases identical to TRBD1. The CDR3 extends over 15 amino acids. The trim removed 4 bases at V and 6 bases at J, leaving 7 bases unmatched. Per germline, CDR1 SGHVS and CDR2 FNYEAQ.

The V call is TRBV27, the J call TRBJ2-4; D remains ambiguous. The CDR3 consists of 14 residues. Trimming left V 6 bases short and J 5 bases short, with 14 bases between. Germline V gene data show CDR1 as MNHEY and CDR2 as SMNVEV (reference sequence). The DNA for the CDR3 is TGTGCCAGCAGGACCAGTTACAGACAAAACATTCAGTACTTC. Translated, it gives CASRTSYRQNIQYF.

This clone was seen once. The CDR3 sequence is CASKGVGNEQFF. For the CDR3, the DNA is TGTGCCAGCAAGGGGGTAGGGAATGAGCAGTTCTTC. The chain is built from TRBV28 and TRBJ2-1; possibly TRBD1 for D (6 bases). Trimming removed 7 bases from V and 7 bases from J, with 11 bases in between. CDR1 is MDHEN, CDR2 SYDVKM, per germline. This CDR3 has 12 amino acids.

The V call is TRBV2, the J call TRBJ2-1; 10 bases align to TRBD2. The length of the CDR3 is 16 residues. Per germline, CDR1 SNHLY and CDR2 FYNNEI. With V trimmed by 2 bases and J by 8 bases, 9 bases remained unmatched. CDR3 residues: CASSESASGSSDEQFF. CDR3 DNA: TGTGCCAGCAGTGAATCCGCTAGCGGGAGTAGCGATGAGCAGTTCTTC.

The chain has TRBV2 and TRBJ1-1; 9 bases fit TRBD1. V lost 6 bases and J lost 3; bases outside the gene matches: 11. The CDR3 loop spans 16 amino acids. Germline-derived CDR1 and CDR2 are SNHLY and FYNNEI. The CDR3 DNA reads as TGTGCCAGCAGGCCGAGAGGGACAGGGCTGTACACTGAAGCTTTCTTT. Translation: CASRPRGTGLYTEAFF.

This clone occurred a few times. The chain is built from TRBV5-1 and TRBJ2-1; 7 nucleotides agree with TRBD2. The germline V gene encodes CDR1 SGHRS and CDR2 YFSETQ. The CDR3 extends over 14 amino acids. The ends lost 0 bases at V and 10 bases at J; junction bases unmatched: 7. CDR3 DNA: TGCGCCAGCAGCTTGGAGGGAGGGAAGGGGGAGCAGTTCTTC. Its protein product is CASSLEGGKGEQFF.

This chain links TRBV11-2 with TRBJ2-7; perhaps TRBD1 as D (6 bases). The length of the CDR3 is 15 residues. CDR1 is SGHAT, CDR2 FQNNGV, per germline. Trimming left V 3 bases short and J 4 bases short, with 16 bases between. CDR3 nucleotides: TGTGCCAGCAGCTTTGAGGGGGAAGGGAGTTACGAGCAGTACTTC. It encodes CASSFEGEGSYEQYF. The full variable domain, completed using reference TRBV11-2 and TRBJ2-7, is EAGVAQSPRYKIIEKRQSVAFWCNPISGHATLYWYQQILGQGPKLLIQFQNNGVVDDSQLPKDRFSAERLKGVDSTLKIQPAKLEDSAVYLCASSFEGEGSYEQYFGPGTRLTVT.

CDR3 bases: TGTGCCAGCAGCTCATCAGTTGGGGACAGGGTCGATCAGCCCCAGCATTTT. This sequence encodes CASSSSVGDRVDQPQHF. The V and J genes are TRBV7-8 and TRBJ1-5; 9 nucleotides align to TRBD1. This CDR3 has 17 residues. Per germline, CDR1 SGHVS and CDR2 FQNEAQ. The ends lost 4 bases at V and 5 bases at J; junction bases unmatched: 12.

This chain connects TRBV6-5 to TRBJ1-6; 12 positions match TRBD1. Trimming removed 6 bases from V and 18 bases from J; junction bases left unmatched: 15. Per germline, CDR1 MNHEY and CDR2 SVGAGI. The CDR3 has 15 residues. CDR3 residues: CASRRLRDRGPPGHF. CDR3 in DNA: TGTGCCAGCAGACGACTAAGGGACAGGGGGCCCCCTGGCCACTTT.

The chain couples TRBV19 to TRBJ1-1; maybe TRBD1 (6 bases). This CDR3 comprises 12 residues. V shed 10 bases and J shed 6 bases, with 15 bases lying between them. Germline V lookup: CDR1 LNHDA, CDR2 SQIVND (reference sequence). For the CDR3, the DNA is TGTGCCACCTCCCTCCCAGGGGCTGAAGCTTTCTTT. This sequence encodes CATSLPGAEAFF.

This clone was picked up a small number of times. The chain recombines TRBV6-1 with TRBJ1-4, with unresolved D. This CDR3 is built from 12 residues. Trimming took off 4 bases at V and 8 bases at J, with 8 bases between the two ends. CDR1 MNHNS and CDR2 SASEGT come from the germline V gene. The CDR3 coding sequence is TGTGCCAGCAGTGTCTTGGGCGAAAAACTGTTTTTT. This encodes CASSVLGEKLFF.

The rearrangement uses TRBV5-4 and TRBJ2-3; TRBD2 matches at 8 bases. The V and J ends lost 2 bases and 2 bases, in that order; junction bases with no gene match: 7. Germline CDR1 reads SGHNT; CDR2 reads YYREEE (reference sequence). This CDR3 comprises 16 residues. CDR3 nucleotide sequence: TGTGCCAGCAGCTTTCCTCTAGCGGGTAACACAGATACGCAGTATTTT. Amino acid sequence: CASSFPLAGNTDTQYF.

The chain uses TRBV10-3 and TRBJ2-1; 15 bases are shared with TRBD2. This CDR3 is 15 amino acids long. Per germline, CDR1 ENHRY and CDR2 SYGVKD. Germline trimming cut 4 bases from V and 6 bases from J; bases unmatched to any gene: 1. CDR3 residues: CAISGTSGRANEQFF. The DNA of the CDR3 is TGTGCCATCAGTGGGACTAGCGGGAGGGCCAATGAGCAGTTCTTC.

For this clone: Relative to the germline gene, one junction end is altered; a read error may explain this. The chain links TRBV6-6 to TRBJ2-7; D is perhaps TRBD1 (6 bases). From germline, CDR1 is MNHNY and CDR2 SVGAGI (reference sequence). This CDR3 comprises 14 residues. In DNA form, the CDR3 reads TGTGCCAGCAGTTACCCCGACAGGTCCTCCGAGCAGTACTTC. Protein product: CASSYPDRSSEQYF.

As for this clone: Germline is not matched at one junction end, which may reflect a read error. This sequence joins TRBV6-1 and TRBJ2-1; either TRBD1 or TRBD2 may supply D (6 bases each). This CDR3 comprises 16 residues. CDR1 and CDR2 (germline): MNHNS, SASEGT. The CDR3 DNA reads TGTGCCAGCAGGGAAGGGGGGCCCCCCACATACAATGAGCAGTTCTTC. This sequence encodes CASREGGPPTYNEQFF.

V is TRBV10-1 and J is TRBJ2-3, with unresolved D. The CDR3 totals 12 residues. The germline V gene encodes CDR1 WNHNN and CDR2 SYGVQD (reference sequence). The V end lost 4 bases, the J end lost 6 bases, and 8 bases lay between the germline ends. This CDR3 is CASSGDPDTQYF. The CDR3 region has the DNA TGCGCCAGCAGTGGCGATCCGGATACGCAGTATTTT.

The chain has TRBV2 and TRBJ2-2, with D perhaps matching TRBD1 (6 bases). The CDR3 spans 17 residues. Germline V gives CDR1 SNHLY, CDR2 FYNNEI. The germline V and J ends were trimmed by 4 bases and 6 bases, with 21 bases remaining between them. CDR3 bases: TGTGCCAGCAGTGCCGACAGGCAGATGAAGACCGCCGGGGAGCTGTTTTTT. Encoded protein: CASSADRQMKTAGELFF.

The chain has TRBV7-9 and TRBJ2-3, with D perhaps matching TRBD1 (6 bases). V was pared by 5 bases and J by 4 bases, with 13 bases between. The CDR3 runs 14 residues. Germline-derived CDR1 and CDR2 are SEHNR and FQNEAQ (reference sequence). CDR3 sequence reads: CASSLKTGPDTQYF. For the CDR3, the DNA is TGTGCCAGCAGCCTAAAGACAGGTCCAGATACGCAGTATTTT.

With respect to this clone: The sample carries other DNA sequences with the same CDR3. The chain has TRBV7-9 and TRBJ1-2; weak D call: TRBD1 (5 bases). Trimming left V 5 bases short and J 2 bases short, with 6 bases between. The CDR3 consists of 12 residues. CDR1 SEHNR and CDR2 FQNEAQ come from the germline V gene (reference sequence). The CDR3 DNA reads TGTGCCAGCAGCGCAGGGAACTATGGCTACACCTTC. This translates into CASSAGNYGYTF.